This T cell receptor beta chain was sequenced during a study of blood T cell repertoires in COVID-19. Across the whole study: PBMCs, B-cell-depleted T cells, or T cells were the source of the cDNA or gDNA that made up the material.

Sequenced by immunoSEQ multiplex PCR; TCRdb stores in-frame clones only, minus some. The data contain 200,000 to 250,000 clones, 65% to 85% of them singletons. Germline loops: CDR1 MNHEY, CDR2 SMNVEV (reference sequence). V lost 9 bases to trimming and J lost 7 bases, with 19 bases between them. CDR3 length equals 14 residues. The chain joins TRBV27 to TRBJ2-1; D not resolved. The source of this sequence is a woman aged 40 to 50 with acute COVID-19. The source material was PBMCs or T cells enriched from blood (not recorded which). The CDR3 reads CASKVATFGNEQFF. CDR3 DNA: TGTGCCAGTAAAGTCGCGACATTTGGGAATGAGCAGTTCTTC.